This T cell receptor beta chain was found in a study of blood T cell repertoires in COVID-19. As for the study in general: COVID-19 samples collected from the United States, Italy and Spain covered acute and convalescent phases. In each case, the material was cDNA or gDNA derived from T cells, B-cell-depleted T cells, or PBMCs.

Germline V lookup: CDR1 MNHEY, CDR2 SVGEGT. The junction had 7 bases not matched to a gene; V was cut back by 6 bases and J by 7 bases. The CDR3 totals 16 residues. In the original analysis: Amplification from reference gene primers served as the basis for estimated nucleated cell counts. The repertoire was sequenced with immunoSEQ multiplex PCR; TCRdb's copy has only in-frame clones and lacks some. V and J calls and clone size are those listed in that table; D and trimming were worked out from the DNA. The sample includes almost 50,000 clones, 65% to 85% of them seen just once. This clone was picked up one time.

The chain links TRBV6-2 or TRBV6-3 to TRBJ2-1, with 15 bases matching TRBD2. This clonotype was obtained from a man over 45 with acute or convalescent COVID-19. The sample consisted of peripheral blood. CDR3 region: CASSRGTSGRSNEQFF. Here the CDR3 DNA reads TGTGCCAGCAGCCGAGGGACTAGCGGGAGGAGTAATGAGCAGTTCTTC.